What follows are 20 T cell receptor beta chains derived from one specimen sequenced in a study of T-cell memory formation after mild COVID-19. Via MiXCR, TCRdb re-called the 5' RACE reads, giving one row per CDR3 protein. The table lists roughly 400,000 distinct CDR3 sequences, less than 25% of them singletons, with roughly 8.7% in the top ten. Sequencing was performed on PBMCs or a T cell subset sorted from them (not recorded which). The receptors originated from an adult woman who had mild COVID-19 (a few samples of this study predate the infection). Cell type and time point are not known.

This clonotype was detected many times. The V call is TRBV5-1, the J call TRBJ2-5, with 8 bases identical to TRBD2. In germline, CDR1 is SGHRS, CDR2 YFSETQ. Trimming cost V 0 bases and J 5 bases; bases outside gene matches: 9. The CDR3 runs to 16 residues. The DNA of the CDR3 is TGCGCCAGCAGCTTGGGGGCTAGCGGGCCCTTGGAGACCCAGTACTTC. It is translated as CASSLGASGPLETQYF.

This clonotype was seen more than once but under ten times. The chain recombines TRBV6-5 with TRBJ1-1, with D possibly being TRBD1 (5 bases). V was cut by 7 bases and J by 11 bases, with 23 bases left in between. CDR3 size: 14 residues. In germline, CDR1 is MNHEY, CDR2 SVGAGI. CDR3 in DNA: TGTGCCAGCACCCTGGACACGTCGAAAGGAACGGCTTTCTTT. It specifies CASTLDTSKGTAFF.

This clonotype was recorded at least ten times. The V call is TRBV24-1, the J call TRBJ2-7; TRBD1 agrees at 11 bases. Per the germline V gene, CDR1 is KGHDR and CDR2 is SFDVKD. The ends lost 4 bases at V and 3 bases at J; junction bases unmatched: 4. This CDR3 has 15 residues. In nucleotides, the CDR3 is TGTGCCACCAGTGACCCGGGACAGGGGGTCTACGAGCAGTACTTC. Protein product: CATSDPGQGVYEQYF.

This chain connects TRBV5-1 to TRBJ2-5; 10 bases are a match to TRBD2. J gave up 1 base and V 3 bases, and 9 bases lay outside the gene matches. CDR3 length: 17 amino acids. Germline lookup yields CDR1 SGHRS and CDR2 YFSETQ. CDR3 in DNA: TGCGCCAGCAGCTATTCCCCGGGACTAGCGACCCAAGAGACCCAGTACTTC. Amino acids: CASSYSPGLATQETQYF.

The chain couples TRBV2 to TRBJ1-1, with 10 bases fitting TRBD1. Germline values: CDR1 SNHLY, CDR2 FYNNEI. The CDR3 loop spans 14 amino acids. V dropped 7 bases and J dropped 4; count of bases not matched to a gene: 6. CDR3: CASKTGGGVTEAFF. The CDR3, as DNA: TGTGCCAGCAAGACAGGGGGCGGGGTCACTGAAGCTTTCTTT.

J is TRBJ2-2 and V is TRBV12-3 or TRBV12-4; TRBD1 matches 9 bases. The CDR3 totals 17 residues. Trimming removed 5 bases from V and 4 bases from J; junction bases left unmatched: 11. In DNA form, the CDR3 reads TGTGCCAGCAGTCCGGGACAGGGATATTTCGGCACCGGGGAGCTGTTTTTT. Its translation is CASSPGQGYFGTGELFF.

This clonotype was found a few times. The J gene is TRBJ2-2, the V gene TRBV4-3; 8 bases align to TRBD2. The CDR3 loop spans 18 amino acids. Germline V gene sequence: CDR1 LGHNA, CDR2 YSLEER. Trimming cost V 0 bases and J 1 base; bases outside gene matches: 7. The CDR3 DNA follows: TGCGCCAGCAGCCAAGATTTCCGGCTAGCGGGGAACACCGGGGAGCTGTTTTTT. Translated, it gives CASSQDFRLAGNTGELFF.

J is TRBJ2-7 and V is TRBV7-2, with D perhaps TRBD1 or TRBD2 (7 bases each). V lost 4 bases and J lost 2, with 18 bases in between. Germline V CDR1 and CDR2: SGHTA, FQGNSA. CDR3 length: 16 amino acids. CDR3 amino acids: CASSSQGGGGAYEQYF. CDR3 in DNA: TGTGCCAGCAGCTCCCAGGGGGGGGGTGGGGCCTACGAGCAGTACTTC.

Only a few counts were recorded for this clonotype. The chain joins TRBV5-5 to TRBJ2-3; maybe TRBD2 (6 bases). This CDR3 is built from 16 residues. The V and J ends lost 4 bases and 3 bases respectively, with 18 bases between them. CDR1 SGHKS and CDR2 YYEKEE come from the germline V gene (reference sequence). CDR3: CASSTGIGGSTDTQYF. The CDR3 bases are TGTGCCAGCAGCACTGGGATCGGGGGAAGTACAGATACGCAGTATTTT.

This clonotype was detected once. CDR3 sequence: CASSNEASGRAHNEQFF. The CDR3 DNA reads as TGTGCCAGCAGCAATGAGGCTAGCGGGAGGGCCCACAATGAGCAGTTCTTC. The rearrangement links TRBV5-4 to TRBJ2-1, with 12 bases fitting TRBD2. Trimming at V came to 4 bases and at J to 5 bases, leaving 10 bases not matched to a gene. The CDR3 is made up of 17 amino acids. In germline, CDR1 is SGHNT, CDR2 YYREEE (reference sequence).

This clonotype was found a few times. The chain is built from TRBV29-1 and TRBJ2-3; 14 bases fit TRBD2. CDR1 SQVTM and CDR2 ANQGSEA come from the germline V gene. CDR3 size: 16 residues. With V trimmed by 7 bases and J by 1 base, 7 bases remained unmatched. This CDR3 is CSGGLAGAVGTDTQYF. CDR3 coding DNA: TGCAGCGGGGGACTAGCGGGGGCCGTTGGCACAGATACGCAGTATTTT.

This clonotype has just a few counts. This rearrangement joins TRBV4-2 to TRBJ2-2; 8 bases are shared with TRBD1. Trimming took 8 bases from V and 2 from J; bases not matched to a gene: 7. This CDR3 spans 15 amino acids. Germline loops: CDR1 LGHNA, CDR2 YNFKEQ. The CDR3 DNA sequence: TGTGCCAGCGGAGGACAGGGAACAAACACCGGGGAGCTGTTTTTT. Translating it yields CASGGQGTNTGELFF.

The chain is built from TRBV9 and TRBJ2-7; 7 bases line up with TRBD1. CDR3 length: 14 amino acids. The junction had 3 bases not matched to a gene; V was cut back by 3 bases and J by 0 bases. Germline CDR1 and CDR2: SGDLS and YYNGEE. DNA for the CDR3: TGTGCCAGCAGCGCACGACAGGGCTCCTACGAGCAGTACTTC. Translating gives CASSARQGSYEQYF.

This clonotype was observed a few times. This chain uses TRBV7-2 with TRBJ2-1, with 9 bases fitting TRBD2. Trimming cost V 2 bases and J 7 bases; bases outside gene matches: 9. The germline V gene has CDR1 SGHTA and CDR2 FQGNSA. This CDR3 is built from 16 residues. This CDR3 is CASSLRPAGGRNEQFF. Here the CDR3 DNA reads TGTGCCAGCAGCTTACGGCCCGCGGGGGGGCGTAATGAGCAGTTCTTC.

The CDR3 DNA sequence: TGTGCCAGCAGCTCTCCGCGAGGGACTAGCGGGGCCAACACCGGGGAGCTGTTTTTT. Translation: CASSSPRGTSGANTGELFF. The J gene is TRBJ2-2, the V gene TRBV5-6, with 13 bases that match TRBD2. CDR1 and CDR2 from the germline V gene are SGHDT and YYEEEE. Losses at the gene ends were 3 bases for V and 2 bases for J; bases not matched to a gene: 10. CDR3 length: 19 amino acids.

This clonotype showed up just a few times. The CDR3 DNA is TGTGCCAGCGCCCCTACCAGCTCCTACAATGAGCAGTTCTTC. Translation gives CASAPTSSYNEQFF. The chain couples TRBV19 to TRBJ2-1; D is unclear. Looked up from germline, CDR1 is LNHDA and CDR2 is SQIVND (reference sequence). The CDR3 spans 14 residues. Trimming shortened V by 9 bases and J by 0 bases, and 12 bases separated the two germline ends. The whole variable domain, remainder taken from reference TRBV19 and TRBJ2-1, is DGGITQSPKYLFRKEGQNVTLSCEQNLNHDAMYWYRQDPGQGLRLIYYSQIVNDFQKGDIAEGYSVSREKKESFPLTVTSAQKNPTAFYLCASAPTSSYNEQFFGPGTRLTVL.

This sequence joins TRBV7-6 and TRBJ1-2, with D possibly being TRBD1 (6 bases). This CDR3 comprises 15 residues. Trimming removed 5 bases from V and 2 bases from J, with 15 bases in between. The germline V gene has CDR1 SGHVS and CDR2 FNYEAQ. The chain's CDR3 is CASSPAGGPNYGYTF. The DNA of the CDR3 is TGTGCCAGCAGCCCCGCCGGGGGGCCGAACTATGGCTACACCTTC. The variable domain in full, with the rest retrieved from reference TRBV7-6 and TRBJ1-2, is GAGVSQSPRYKVTKRGQDVALRCDPISGHVSLYWYRQALGQGPEFLTYFNYEAQQDKSGLPNDRFSAERPEGSISTLTIQRTEQRDSAMYRCASSPAGGPNYGYTFGSGTRLTVV.

The genes are TRBV7-2 and TRBJ1-2; tentative D call: TRBD1 (6 bases). Germline assignment: CDR1 SGHTA and CDR2 FQGNSA. V gave up 6 bases and J gave up 6 bases, with 20 bases separating them. The CDR3 sequence is 15 residues long. The CDR3, as DNA: TGTGCCAGCAGAACCGCCGGGACACCACGCAATGGCTACACCTTC. Its translation is CASRTAGTPRNGYTF.

V gene TRBV3-1 combines with J gene TRBJ1-6; perhaps TRBD1 as D (5 bases). The CDR3 sequence is 16 residues long. The V and J ends lost 4 bases and 5 bases respectively, with 15 bases between them. Looked up from germline, CDR1 is LGHDT and CDR2 is YNNKEL (reference sequence). CDR3 sequence: CASSPSGGVNNSPLHF. The CDR3 region has the DNA TGTGCCAGCAGCCCTTCCGGAGGGGTCAATAATTCACCCCTCCACTTT.

This chain joins TRBV5-1 and TRBJ2-6, with D possibly TRBD2 on 7 matching bases. This CDR3 is built from 19 residues. Germline V gene sequence: CDR1 SGHRS, CDR2 YFSETQ. V was shortened by 0 bases and J by 0 bases, with 16 bases between the two germline ends. CDR3 DNA: TGCGCCAGCAGCTTGGCCATCGGGGGGCTGGGCTCTGGGGCCAACGTCCTGACTTTC. This translates into CASSLAIGGLGSGANVLTF.